The clone carrying this TCR beta chain was recorded only once. The antigen is undetermined. The data are from a study of shared clonotypes between healthy human individuals. Study-wide findings and caveats: Donor scarcity curtailed the genetic and exposure-history diversity represented herein. Some naive CD4 clonotypes, around 4.9%, turned up in common across four donors.

Samples underwent the assay at deep level. The authors loaded approximately 220 ng DNA, 28,000 or so T cell genomes, into sorted-subset replicate PCRs. Produced via immunoSEQ multiplex PCR; TCRdb's table is partial and in-frame only. The sample carries approximately 980,000 clones, over 60% recorded once. The CDR3 has 14 amino acids. Germline V gives CDR1 MDHEN, CDR2 SYDVKM. Trimming removed 8 bases at V and 6 bases at J, with 19 bases between. Input material: memory CD4+ T cells sorted from blood. Stated subset: CD45RA-negative fraction. The source of this sequence is a man aged 18 to 35 in good health. This chain connects TRBV28 to TRBJ1-1; D is ambiguous. The DNA for the CDR3 is TGTGCCAGCCGTACAAACTCTCGGGGAGCTGAAGCTTTCTTT. It specifies CASRTNSRGAEAFF.